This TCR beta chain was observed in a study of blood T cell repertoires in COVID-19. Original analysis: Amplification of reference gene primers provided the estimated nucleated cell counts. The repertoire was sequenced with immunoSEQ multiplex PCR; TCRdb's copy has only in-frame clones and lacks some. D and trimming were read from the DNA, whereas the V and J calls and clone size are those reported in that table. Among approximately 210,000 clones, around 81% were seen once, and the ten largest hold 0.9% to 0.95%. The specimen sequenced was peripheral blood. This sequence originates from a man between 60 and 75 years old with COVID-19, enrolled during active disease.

This CDR3 is CASRYRATGELFF. The CDR3 DNA follows: TGTGCCAGCAGGTACAGGGCCACCGGGGAGCTGTTTTTT. V gene TRBV3-1 (or the pseudogene TRBV3-2) combines with J gene TRBJ2-2, with D possibly TRBD1 on 6 matching bases. Trimming cost V 6 bases and J 4 bases, with 9 bases left between them. The V gene's germline CDR1 is LGHDT and CDR2 YNNKEL (reference sequence). CDR3 length: 13 residues.